These 22 T cell receptor beta chains originate from one sample sequenced in a study of cytomegalovirus exposure and HLA in healthy donors. The PCR was carried out with 60 Vbeta primers and 13 Jbeta primers. Here immunoSEQ multiplex PCR was the method, and the copy in TCRdb shows in-frame clones only, minus some. The sample lists 95,000 to 150,000 clones, around 86% occurring once. The sequenced material came from PBMCs. Receptors originate from a man aged 25 to 40 in good health and CMV-seronegative.

As to this clone: One junction end disagrees with the germline gene, perhaps due to a read error. CDR3 protein: CASSPWTGSLVDF. CDR3 sequence (DNA): TGTGCCAGCAGCCCCTGGACAGGCTCTTTAGTGGACTTC. The chain links TRBV28 to TRBJ2-7; 7 bases match TRBD1. The CDR3 is 13 amino acids. Germline loops: CDR1 MDHEN, CDR2 SYDVKM.

V and J are TRBV30 and TRBJ1-2, with TRBD1 identical over 8 bases. Trimming removed 4 bases from V and 4 bases from J; junction bases left unmatched: 5. The germline gives CDR1 GTSNPN, CDR2 SVGIG (reference sequence). This CDR3 region has 13 residues. In nucleotides, the CDR3 is TGTGCCTGGACCGGACAGGGCGGCTATGGCTACACCTTC. Residues: CAWTGQGGYGYTF.

This clone was found once. This chain uses TRBV29-1 with TRBJ1-2; D call uncertain. V was clipped by 7 bases and J by 2 bases, with 11 bases between them. Germline CDR1 reads SQVTM; CDR2 reads ANQGSEA. CDR3 length: 12 residues. The CDR3 region is CSAVDTNYGYTF. CDR3 DNA: TGCAGCGCCGTCGACACGAACTATGGCTACACCTTC.

The V gene is TRBV7-9, the J gene TRBJ2-7; D is uncertain. Germline-derived CDR1 and CDR2 are SEHNR and FQNEAQ (reference sequence). The CDR3 has 15 residues. The V end was cut by 4 bases, the J end by 3 bases, with 16 bases between. CDR3 amino acids: CASSSVIESGYEQYF. As DNA, the CDR3 is TGTGCCAGCAGCTCGGTGATAGAAAGTGGCTACGAGCAGTACTTC. Supplemented by reference TRBV7-9 and TRBJ2-7, the full variable domain reads DTGVSQNPRHKITKRGQNVTFRCDPISEHNRLYWYRQTLGQGPEFLTYFQNEAQLEKSRLLSDRFSAERPKGSFSTLEIQRTEQGDSAMYLCASSSVIESGYEQYFGPGTRLTVT.

The genes are TRBV19 and TRBJ2-1; D unclear. V gave up 6 bases and J gave up 8 bases, with 11 bases separating them. The CDR3 has 12 residues. Germline-derived CDR1 and CDR2 are LNHDA and SQIVND (reference sequence). The CDR3 spells CASRKNRDEQFF. The CDR3 DNA is TGTGCCAGTAGGAAAAATCGGGATGAGCAGTTCTTC.

This chain links TRBV11-2 with TRBJ2-4; 10 bases line up with TRBD1. Germline CDR1 SGHAT, CDR2 FQNNGV. The CDR3 covers 16 residues. The J segment lost 5 bases and the V segment lost 5 bases, leaving 9 bases of the junction unmatched. The CDR3 coding sequence is TGTGCCAGCAGCCCACACGCCGGGACAGGGGAAAACATTCAGTACTTC. Protein sequence: CASSPHAGTGENIQYF.

The gene calls are TRBV10-3 and TRBJ1-2; 9 bases map to TRBD1. Germline CDR1 ENHRY, CDR2 SYGVKD. J gave up 5 bases and V 3 bases, and 13 bases lay outside the gene matches. The CDR3 runs to 17 residues. For the CDR3, the DNA is TGTGCCATCAGTGAAACGTTGGTGACAGGGGGTTCTTATGGCTACACCTTC. It yields the protein CAISETLVTGGSYGYTF.

This chain connects TRBV25-1 to TRBJ2-7; 10 bases fit TRBD1. Germline CDR1 and CDR2: MGHDK and SYGVNS. This CDR3 has 14 residues. V lost 5 bases to trimming and J lost 7 bases; unmatched junction nucleotides: 8. The CDR3 region has the DNA TGTGCCAGCAGTACCGGGACAGGGGTTAGAGAGCAGTACTTC. Protein: CASSTGTGVREQYF.

The V gene is TRBV30, the J gene TRBJ2-1; 8 bases match TRBD1. V lost 5 bases to trimming and J lost 2 bases; unmatched junction nucleotides: 11. The CDR3 covers 16 residues. Germline CDR1 and CDR2: GTSNPN and SVGIG (reference sequence). CDR3 bases: TGTGCCTGGGCCTTCGACAGGGGTGGGACCTACAATGAGCAGTTCTTC. Amino acids: CAWAFDRGGTYNEQFF.

In this sample, this clone turned up a few times. The CDR3 region is CASSRQGTGELFF. CDR3 in DNA: TGTGCCAGCAGTCGACAGGGAACCGGGGAGCTGTTTTTT. The genes are TRBV28 and TRBJ2-2, with 7 positions matching TRBD1. This CDR3 region has 13 residues. The junction had 2 bases not matched to a gene; V was cut back by 5 bases and J by 5 bases. The germline V gene has CDR1 MDHEN and CDR2 SYDVKM.

This clone was picked up a small number of times. The CDR3 here is CASSENGNYGYTF. CDR3 DNA sequence: TGCGCCAGCAGTGAGAACGGGAACTATGGCTACACCTTC. The rearrangement joins TRBV10-1 to TRBJ1-2; D not resolved. The length of the CDR3 is 13 residues. V lost 2 bases and J lost 2, with 6 bases in between. Germline V gene lookup returns CDR1 WNHNN and CDR2 SYGVQD (reference sequence).

This clone has more than one count but fewer than ten. The chain combines TRBV29-1 with TRBJ1-2; D perhaps matches TRBD1 (5 bases). The CDR3 spans 13 residues. V was clipped by 6 bases and J by 4 bases, with 15 bases between them. CDR1 is SQVTM, CDR2 ANQGSEA, per germline. CDR3 loop: CSVVGGAGYGYTF. CDR3 DNA sequence: TGCAGCGTGGTGGGGGGAGCGGGCTATGGCTACACCTTC.

V usage is TRBV5-4 and J usage is TRBJ1-1, with 10 bases lining up with TRBD1. J lost 6 bases, V lost 4 bases, and 9 bases had no gene match. The germline CDR1 and CDR2 sequences are SGHNT and YYREEE (reference sequence). The CDR3 totals 15 residues. DNA for the CDR3: TGTGCCAGCAGCCGTGGGACAGGGGATATCGCTGAAGCTTTCTTT. This gives the protein CASSRGTGDIAEAFF.

The chain combines TRBV4-3 with TRBJ1-1, with D perhaps TRBD1 (6 bases). The CDR3 totals 15 residues. Trimming took 0 bases from V and 0 from J, leaving 8 bases between them. Germline V lookup: CDR1 LGHNA, CDR2 YSLEER. The chain's CDR3 is CASSQDRGMNTEAFF. The DNA for the CDR3 is TGCGCCAGCAGCCAAGACAGGGGTATGAACACTGAAGCTTTCTTT.

The CDR3 DNA reads TGTGCCAGCAGCTCGCCCCGGACAGTGAACACTGAAGCTTTCTTT. This codes for CASSSPRTVNTEAFF. V and J are TRBV11-2 and TRBJ1-1; TRBD1 is a possible D gene (6 bases). The CDR3 extends over 15 amino acids. Trimming took 4 bases from V and 0 from J, leaving 12 bases between them. CDR1 and CDR2 from the germline V gene are SGHAT and FQNNGV.

This clone was seen only once. This rearrangement joins TRBV5-1 to TRBJ2-1, with a weak D call TRBD1 (6 bases). The CDR3 length is 14 residues. Trimming removed 4 bases at V and 11 bases at J, with 19 bases between. Per the germline V gene, CDR1 is SGHRS and CDR2 is YFSETQ. CDR3 amino acids: CASSEDSLRVKQFF. CDR3 nucleotides: TGCGCCAGCAGCGAGGACAGTTTAAGGGTGAAGCAGTTCTTC.

The J gene is TRBJ2-7, the V gene TRBV2; 8 bases match TRBD2. V shed 7 bases, J shed 1 base, and the junction held 9 bases outside the gene matches. The CDR3 length is 15 residues. The germline gives CDR1 SNHLY, CDR2 FYNNEI. Here the CDR3 reads CASITGRDLSYEQYF. The CDR3 region has the DNA TGTGCCAGCATTACCGGGAGGGACTTATCCTACGAGCAGTACTTC.

The rearrangement joins TRBV27 to TRBJ1-1; TRBD1 might be the D (5 bases). The V end was cut by 8 bases, the J end by 1 base, with 14 bases between. This CDR3 spans 14 amino acids. Germline-derived CDR1 and CDR2 are MNHEY and SMNVEV (reference sequence). The CDR3 DNA is TGTGCCAGCTCTCAGGGCTCCCCGAACACTGAAGCTTTCTTT. Encoded protein: CASSQGSPNTEAFF.

The chain has TRBV9 and TRBJ2-5; 9 nucleotides align to TRBD2. The CDR3 is 16 residues long. V shed 1 base, J shed 1 base, and the junction held 5 bases outside the gene matches. Germline CDR1 SGDLS, CDR2 YYNGEE. CDR3 sequence (DNA): TGTGCCAGCAGCGTACTCGGCGGGGGGGCCCAAGAGACCCAGTACTTC. This codes for CASSVLGGGAQETQYF.

CDR3 sequence: CASSLGAFRDRELVAAFF. The CDR3, as DNA: TGTGCCAGCAGCTTGGGAGCCTTTAGGGACAGGGAGCTTGTTGCGGCTTTCTTT. The V gene is TRBV5-6, the J gene TRBJ1-1; 9 nucleotides line up with TRBD1. V lost 0 bases and J lost 11; bases outside the gene matches: 20. Germline V CDR1 and CDR2: SGHDT, YYEEEE. This CDR3 has 18 amino acids.

The genes are TRBV4-1 and TRBJ1-5; D not resolved. Germline V gene lookup returns CDR1 MGHRA and CDR2 YSYEKL. This CDR3 is 15 amino acids long. Trimming left V 1 base short and J 7 bases short, with 14 bases between. The CDR3 DNA follows: TGCGCCAGCAGCCAAGTAGAGTCCATTAAACAGCCCCAGCATTTT. Its protein is CASSQVESIKQPQHF.

This clone was seen once. The V call is TRBV4-1, the J call TRBJ1-2; 9 bases line up with TRBD1. Per germline, CDR1 MGHRA and CDR2 YSYEKL. The CDR3 sequence is 15 residues long. Trimming cost V 4 bases and J 4 bases; bases outside gene matches: 7. This CDR3 reads CASSPRGQGAYGYTF. DNA of the CDR3: TGCGCCAGCAGCCCACGGGGACAGGGTGCCTATGGCTACACCTTC.